This TCR beta chain originates from a study of monozygotic twins with inflammatory bowel disease. TCRdb re-called the 5' RACE reads and shows each CDR3 protein once, DNA omitted. The sample table sets out under 150,000 distinct CDR3 sequences. Germline-derived CDR1 and CDR2 are MNHEY and SVGEGT. The CDR3 is made up of 14 amino acids. This clonotype was obtained from a human donor with ulcerative colitis or Crohn's disease, or a healthy co-twin of an affected twin (not recorded which). Sequencing input: blood. The V gene is TRBV6-2 or TRBV6-3, the J gene TRBJ1-2; the D call of TRBD1 rests on TCRdb alone, since no DNA is present to check it. CDR3 residues: CASTRDGGNYGYTF.